The 13 T cell receptor beta chains listed next were all sequenced from one sample in a study. Each CDR3 protein is one row after TCRdb ran MiXCR on the RT-PCR reads. The data show almost 700,000 distinct CDR3 sequences, with about 14% seen just once and about 3.9% held by the top ten. Source material: memory CD4+ T cells from blood. These receptors all stem from a female donor in good health, serving as a healthy control.

With respect to this clonotype: Given a much more abundant clone one base away, this may be a read error. The V call is TRBV20-1, the J call TRBJ2-3; D not certain. The germline CDR1 and CDR2 sequences are DFQATT and SNEGSKA (reference sequence). The CDR3 is 13 amino acids. The V and J ends lost 6 bases and 0 bases respectively, with 10 bases between them. The CDR3 region has the DNA TGCAGTGCCCCCGTGAGTAGCACAGATACGCAGTATTTT. As protein: CSAPVSSTDTQYF.

This clonotype occurred a few times. This chain uses TRBV20-1 with TRBJ2-3; possible D gene TRBD2, 5 bases. The CDR3 is 17 residues long. V gave up 0 bases and J gave up 2 bases, with 18 bases separating them. Germline V gene lookup returns CDR1 DFQATT and CDR2 SNEGSKA (reference sequence). CDR3 sequence reads: CSARDWRVRRATDTQYF. The CDR3 DNA is TGCAGTGCTAGAGATTGGAGAGTTCGGCGGGCCACAGATACGCAGTATTTT.

There are many counts of this clonotype. This sequence joins TRBV24-1 and TRBJ1-5; D is perhaps TRBD1 (6 bases). Trimming pared 3 bases from V and 0 bases from J, leaving 14 bases between. The CDR3 covers 17 residues. The germline V gene encodes CDR1 KGHDR and CDR2 SFDVKD. The CDR3 is CATSDPTGTPSNQPQHF. The DNA for the CDR3 is TGTGCCACCAGTGATCCTACCGGGACACCTAGCAATCAGCCCCAGCATTTT.

At least ten counts were recorded for this clonotype. CDR3 sequence: CASSDREGGTYNEQFF. CDR3 in DNA: TGCGCCAGCAGTGACCGGGAGGGGGGGACCTACAATGAGCAGTTCTTC. The rearrangement uses TRBV10-2 and TRBJ2-1, with 8 bases aligning to TRBD2. The CDR3 loop spans 16 amino acids. CDR1 and CDR2 from the germline V gene are WSHSY and SAAADI. Trimming at V came to 3 bases and at J to 2 bases, leaving 6 bases not matched to a gene.

In DNA, the CDR3 is TGTGCCAGCAGCCCGGGCGGGTACCAAGAGACCCAGTACTTC. Protein sequence: CASSPGGYQETQYF. J is TRBJ2-5 and V is TRBV11-2; D is possibly TRBD2 (5 bases). In germline, CDR1 is SGHAT, CDR2 FQNNGV. This CDR3 contains 14 residues. The ends were cut back, 5 bases at V and 0 bases at J, with 10 bases in the middle.

There are a few counts of this clonotype. The CDR3 DNA follows: TGTGCCAGCAGCTTGGAGGGCCCCCTAGCGGCAAAAATGAGATTTGGAACAGATACGCAGTATTTT. Its protein is CASSLEGPLAAKMRFGTDTQYF. The chain carries TRBV7-2 and TRBJ2-3, with 7 nucleotides matching TRBD2. Germline V CDR1 and CDR2: SGHTA, FQGNSA. The J segment lost 3 bases and the V segment lost 3 bases, leaving 27 bases of the junction unmatched. This CDR3 region has 22 residues.

This clonotype was counted a few times. CDR3 in amino acids: CASSLGLRQVYEQYF. The DNA of the CDR3 is TGTGCCAGCAGCTTGGGTCTTAGACAAGTCTACGAGCAGTACTTC. The chain couples TRBV5-6 to TRBJ2-7; D remains ambiguous. Germline assignment: CDR1 SGHDT and CDR2 YYEEEE. V was clipped by 0 bases and J by 3 bases, with 13 bases between them. The CDR3 runs 15 residues. The whole variable domain, filled in from reference TRBV5-6 and TRBJ2-7, reads DAGVTQSPTHLIKTRGQQVTLRCSPKSGHDTVSWYQQALGQGPQFIFQYYEEEERQRGNFPDRFSGHQFPNYSSELNVNALLLGDSALYLCASSLGLRQVYEQYFGPGTRLTVT.

Many counts were recorded for this clonotype. The rearrangement links TRBV29-1 to TRBJ2-1; 9 bases agree with TRBD2. The CDR3 is made up of 10 amino acids. The trim removed 7 bases at V and 10 bases at J, leaving 2 bases unmatched. CDR1 and CDR2 from the germline V gene are SQVTM and ANQGSEA. The CDR3: CSGGLAEQFF. The DNA for the CDR3 is TGCAGCGGAGGACTAGCGGAGCAGTTCTTC.

This clonotype appeared a few times. The chain has TRBV9 and TRBJ2-7; TRBD1 matches 7 bases. Per germline, CDR1 SGDLS and CDR2 YYNGEE. The V segment lost 4 bases and the J segment 6 bases; nucleotides outside the gene matches: 7. This CDR3 has 13 amino acids. The CDR3 spells CASSSQGRVEQYF. CDR3 bases: TGTGCCAGCAGCTCACAGGGGCGGGTCGAGCAGTACTTC. Complete variable domain (other parts from reference TRBV9 and TRBJ2-7): DSGVTQTPKHLITATGQRVTLRCSPRSGDLSVYWYQQSLDQGLQFLIQYYNGEERAKGNILERFSAQQFPDLHSELNLSSLELGDSALYFCASSSQGRVEQYFGPGTRLTVT.

The rearrangement joins TRBV2 to TRBJ2-5, with TRBD2 as a possible D gene (5 bases). The CDR3 is 12 residues long. V was pared by 3 bases and J by 5 bases, with 7 bases between. CDR1 is SNHLY, CDR2 FYNNEI, per germline. This CDR3 reads CASSEEVETQYF. CDR3 coding DNA: TGTGCCAGCAGTGAGGAGGTTGAGACCCAGTACTTC. The full variable domain, in which reference TRBV2 and TRBJ2-5 provide the parts outside the CDR3, is EPEVTQTPSHQVTQMGQEVILRCVPISNHLYFYWYRQILGQKVEFLVSFYNNEISEKSEIFDDQFSVERPDGSNFTLKIRSTKLEDSAMYFCASSEEVETQYFGPGTRLLVL.

This clonotype showed up just once. This sequence joins TRBV5-1 and TRBJ1-4; no reliable D call. Trimming stripped 0 bases from V and 8 bases from J, with 14 bases between. Germline V CDR1 and CDR2: SGHRS, YFSETQ. CDR3 length: 15 residues. In DNA, the CDR3 is TGCGCCAGCAGCTTGGGAGGCGGAAACGGGGAAAAACTGTTTTTT. This sequence encodes CASSLGGGNGEKLFF.

The chain is built from TRBV7-8 and TRBJ2-7, with 8 bases identical to TRBD2. This CDR3 has 19 amino acids. Germline V gives CDR1 SGHVS, CDR2 FQNEAQ. V shed 1 base and J 4 bases; nucleotides not matched to a gene: 18. The CDR3, as DNA: TGTGCCAGCAGCTTAGAAAGCCTAGCGGGCCTCTCTTCCCAATACGAGCAGTACTTC. Translation: CASSLESLAGLSSQYEQYF.

This clonotype occurred a few times. Here the CDR3 reads CATSGRLAGGTNTGELFF. CDR3 in DNA: TGTGCCACCAGTGGTAGGCTAGCGGGAGGAACGAACACCGGGGAGCTGTTTTTT. V usage is TRBV24-1 and J usage is TRBJ2-2; 11 positions agree with TRBD2. The length of the CDR3 is 18 residues. The V and J ends lost 5 bases and 0 bases, in that order; junction bases with no gene match: 7. Germline assignment: CDR1 KGHDR and CDR2 SFDVKD.